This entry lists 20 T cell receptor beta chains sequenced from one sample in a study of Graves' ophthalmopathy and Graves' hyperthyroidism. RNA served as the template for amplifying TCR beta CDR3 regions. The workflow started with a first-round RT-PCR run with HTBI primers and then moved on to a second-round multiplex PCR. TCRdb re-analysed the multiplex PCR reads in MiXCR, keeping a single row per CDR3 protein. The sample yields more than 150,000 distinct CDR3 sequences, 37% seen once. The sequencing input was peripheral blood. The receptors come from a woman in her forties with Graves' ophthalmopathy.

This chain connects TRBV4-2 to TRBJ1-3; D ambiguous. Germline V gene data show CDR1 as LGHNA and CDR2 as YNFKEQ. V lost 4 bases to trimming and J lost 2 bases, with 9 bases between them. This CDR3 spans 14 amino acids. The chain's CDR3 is CASSPWQAGNTIYF. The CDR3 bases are TGTGCCAGCAGCCCATGGCAAGCTGGAAACACCATATATTTT.

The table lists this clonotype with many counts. CDR3 residues: CASSRGVSGETQYF. CDR3 DNA sequence: TGCGCCAGCTCAAGAGGGGTATCTGGGGAGACCCAGTACTTC. J is TRBJ2-5 and V is TRBV10-2; D possibly matches TRBD1 or TRBD2 (5 bases each). This CDR3 is built from 14 residues. V lost 8 bases, J lost 5 bases, and 18 bases lay in between. From germline, CDR1 is WSHSY and CDR2 SAAADI.

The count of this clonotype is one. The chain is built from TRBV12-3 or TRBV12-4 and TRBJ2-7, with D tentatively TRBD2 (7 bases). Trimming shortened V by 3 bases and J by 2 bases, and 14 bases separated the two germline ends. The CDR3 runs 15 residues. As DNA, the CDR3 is TGTGCCAGCAGTTTGAGTGGGGGGGGCACCTACGAGCAGTACTTC. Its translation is CASSLSGGGTYEQYF.

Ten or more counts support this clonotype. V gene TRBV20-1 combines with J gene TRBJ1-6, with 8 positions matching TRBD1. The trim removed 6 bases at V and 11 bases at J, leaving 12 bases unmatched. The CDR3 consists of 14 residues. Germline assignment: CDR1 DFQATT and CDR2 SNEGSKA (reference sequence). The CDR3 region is CSAGDRGPPPPLHF. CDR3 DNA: TGCAGTGCGGGTGACAGGGGCCCACCCCCACCCCTCCACTTT.

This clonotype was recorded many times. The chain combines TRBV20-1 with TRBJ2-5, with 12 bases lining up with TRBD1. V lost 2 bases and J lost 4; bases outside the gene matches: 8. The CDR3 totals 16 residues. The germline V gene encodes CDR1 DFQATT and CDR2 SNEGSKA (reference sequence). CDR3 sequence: CSARNSGQGALETQYF. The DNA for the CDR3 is TGCAGTGCTAGAAACTCGGGACAGGGGGCTTTAGAGACCCAGTACTTC.

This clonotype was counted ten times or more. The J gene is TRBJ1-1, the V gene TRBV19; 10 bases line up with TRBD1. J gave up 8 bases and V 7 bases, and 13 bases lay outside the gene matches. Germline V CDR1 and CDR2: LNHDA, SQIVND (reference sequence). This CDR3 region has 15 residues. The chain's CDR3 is CASKNSGTGVSEAFF. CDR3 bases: TGTGCCAGTAAGAACTCCGGGACAGGGGTATCGGAAGCTTTCTTT.

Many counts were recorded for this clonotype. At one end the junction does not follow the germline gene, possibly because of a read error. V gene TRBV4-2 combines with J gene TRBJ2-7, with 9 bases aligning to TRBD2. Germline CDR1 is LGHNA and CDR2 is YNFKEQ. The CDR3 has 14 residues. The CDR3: CASSKETSGYEQYF. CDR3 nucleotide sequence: TGTGCCAGCAGCAAAGAGACTAGCGGCTACGAGCAGTACTTC.

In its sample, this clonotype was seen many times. The DNA of the CDR3 is TGTGCCAGCAGCAGAACAGGGTGGGCTGGGGCCAACGTCCTGACTTTC. Its translation: CASSRTGWAGANVLTF. The chain links TRBV6-2 or TRBV6-3 to TRBJ2-6; the D gene is possibly TRBD1 (6 bases). CDR1 and CDR2 from the germline V gene are MNHEY and SVGEGT. V lost 6 bases, J lost 2 bases, and 14 bases lay in between. The CDR3 totals 16 residues.

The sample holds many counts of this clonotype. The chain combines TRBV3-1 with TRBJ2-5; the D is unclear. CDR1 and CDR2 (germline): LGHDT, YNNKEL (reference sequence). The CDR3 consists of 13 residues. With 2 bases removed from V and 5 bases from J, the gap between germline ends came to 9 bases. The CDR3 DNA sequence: TGTGCCAGCAGCCAAAGGTGGTTCGAGACCCAGTACTTC. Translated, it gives CASSQRWFETQYF.

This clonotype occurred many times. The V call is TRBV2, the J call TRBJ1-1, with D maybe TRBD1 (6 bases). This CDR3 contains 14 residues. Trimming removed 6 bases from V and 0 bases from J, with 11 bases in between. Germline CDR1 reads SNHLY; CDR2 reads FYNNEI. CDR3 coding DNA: TGTGCCAGCAGAGGGGGAAAAATGAACACTGAAGCTTTCTTT. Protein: CASRGGKMNTEAFF.

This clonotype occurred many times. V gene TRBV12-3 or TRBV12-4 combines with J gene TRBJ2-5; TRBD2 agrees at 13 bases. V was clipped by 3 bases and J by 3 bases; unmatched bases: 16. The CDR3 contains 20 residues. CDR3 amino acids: CASSLLYRGLAGYEEETQYF. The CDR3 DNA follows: TGTGCCAGCAGTTTGCTTTACAGGGGACTAGCGGGATATGAGGAAGAGACCCAGTACTTC.

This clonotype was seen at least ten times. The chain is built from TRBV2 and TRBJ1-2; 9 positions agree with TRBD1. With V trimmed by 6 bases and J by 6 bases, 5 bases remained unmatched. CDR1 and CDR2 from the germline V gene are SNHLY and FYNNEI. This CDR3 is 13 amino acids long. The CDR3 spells CASSWDRENGYTF. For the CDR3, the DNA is TGTGCCAGCAGCTGGGACAGGGAGAATGGCTACACCTTC.

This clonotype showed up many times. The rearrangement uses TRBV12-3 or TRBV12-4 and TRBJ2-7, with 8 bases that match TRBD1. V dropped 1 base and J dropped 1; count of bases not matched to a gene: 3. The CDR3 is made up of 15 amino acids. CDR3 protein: CASSLGTGSSYEQYF. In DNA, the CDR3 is TGTGCCAGCAGTTTAGGGACAGGGTCATCCTACGAGCAGTACTTC.

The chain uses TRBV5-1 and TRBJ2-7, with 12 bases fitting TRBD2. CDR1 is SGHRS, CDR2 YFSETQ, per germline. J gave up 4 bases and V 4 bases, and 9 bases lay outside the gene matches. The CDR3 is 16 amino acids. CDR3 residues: CASSHRTSGTEYEQYF. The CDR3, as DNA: TGCGCCAGCAGCCATCGGACTAGCGGGACCGAATACGAGCAGTACTTC. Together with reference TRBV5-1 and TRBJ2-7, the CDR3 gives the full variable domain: KAGVTQTPRYLIKTRGQQVTLSCSPISGHRSVSWYQQTPGQGLQFLFEYFSETQRNKGNFPGRFSGRQFSNSRSEMNVSTLELGDSALYLCASSHRTSGTEYEQYFGPGTRLTVT.

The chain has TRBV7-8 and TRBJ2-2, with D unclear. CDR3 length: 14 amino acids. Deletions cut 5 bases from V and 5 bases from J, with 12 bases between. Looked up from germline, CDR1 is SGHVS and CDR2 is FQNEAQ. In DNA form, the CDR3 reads TGTGCCAGCAGCCACCTCGCCCCGACCGGGGAGCTGTTTTTT. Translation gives CASSHLAPTGELFF.

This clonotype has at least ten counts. CDR3 loop: CASSYKGRTDQPQHF. The CDR3 DNA reads as TGTGCCAGCAGCTACAAAGGGAGGACTGATCAGCCCCAGCATTTT. The J gene is TRBJ1-5, the V gene TRBV12-3 or TRBV12-4; unclear D gene. Trimming removed 6 bases from V and 5 bases from J, with 17 bases in between. This CDR3 has 15 amino acids.

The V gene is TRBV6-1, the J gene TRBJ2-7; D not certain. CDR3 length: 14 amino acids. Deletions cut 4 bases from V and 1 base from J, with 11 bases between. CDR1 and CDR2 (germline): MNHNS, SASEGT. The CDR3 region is CASSVSDGSYEQYF. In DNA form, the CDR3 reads TGTGCCAGCAGTGTATCGGACGGTTCCTACGAGCAGTACTTC.

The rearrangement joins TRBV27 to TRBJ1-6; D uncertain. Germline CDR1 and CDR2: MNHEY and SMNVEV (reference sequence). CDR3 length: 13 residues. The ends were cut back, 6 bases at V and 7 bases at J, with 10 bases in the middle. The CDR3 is CASSRTPNSPLHF. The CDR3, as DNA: TGTGCCAGCAGCCGGACCCCGAATTCACCCCTCCACTTT.

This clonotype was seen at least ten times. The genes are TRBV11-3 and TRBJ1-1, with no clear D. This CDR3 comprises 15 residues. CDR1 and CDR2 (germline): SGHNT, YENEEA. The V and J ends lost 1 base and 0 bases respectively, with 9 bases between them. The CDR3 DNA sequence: TGTGCCAGCAGCTTAGTGATAGGGCTGAACACTGAAGCTTTCTTT. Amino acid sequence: CASSLVIGLNTEAFF.

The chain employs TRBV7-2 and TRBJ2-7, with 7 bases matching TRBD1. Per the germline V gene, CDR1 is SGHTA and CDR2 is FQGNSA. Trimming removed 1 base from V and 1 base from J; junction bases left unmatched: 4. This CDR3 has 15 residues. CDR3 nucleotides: TGTGCCAGCAGCTTAGGACAGGGTAGTTCCTACGAGCAGTACTTC. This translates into CASSLGQGSSYEQYF.